Only a few counts were recorded for the clone carrying this T cell receptor (beta chain). Use of 60 Vbeta and 13 Jbeta primers characterized the PCR. Some clones are missing from TCRdb's copy, which holds only in-frame ones; the method was immunoSEQ multiplex PCR. Among 160,000 or so clones listed, approximately 82% were seen once. This specimen comes from a study of cytomegalovirus exposure and HLA in healthy donors. Germline V gene sequence: CDR1 SNHLY, CDR2 FYNNEI. J lost 2 bases, V lost 0 bases, and 6 bases had no gene match. The CDR3 runs 16 residues. Sequencing was done on a sample of PBMCs. The chain links TRBV2 to TRBJ2-7; 8 nucleotides align to TRBD1. This TCR was sampled from a male donor in good health and CMV-seronegative. The CDR3 region is CASSEALWTGTYEQYF. The DNA of the CDR3 is TGTGCCAGCAGTGAAGCGCTTTGGACAGGGACCTACGAGCAGTACTTC.